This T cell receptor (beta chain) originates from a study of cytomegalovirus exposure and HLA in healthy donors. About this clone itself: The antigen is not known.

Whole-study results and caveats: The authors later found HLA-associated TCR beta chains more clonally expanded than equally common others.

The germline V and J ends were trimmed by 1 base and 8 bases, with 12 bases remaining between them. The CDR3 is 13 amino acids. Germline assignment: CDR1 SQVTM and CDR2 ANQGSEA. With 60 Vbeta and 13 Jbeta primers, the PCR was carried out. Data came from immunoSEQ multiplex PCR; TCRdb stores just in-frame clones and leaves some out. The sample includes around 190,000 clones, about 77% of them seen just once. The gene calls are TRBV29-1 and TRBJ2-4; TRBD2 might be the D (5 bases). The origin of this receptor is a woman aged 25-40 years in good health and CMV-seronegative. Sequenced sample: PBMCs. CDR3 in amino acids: CSVEGRLTDIQYF. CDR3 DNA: TGCAGCGTTGAAGGGAGACTAACTGACATTCAGTACTTC.